This record covers a single T cell receptor beta chain. V trimming: 4 bases; J trimming: 7 bases; junction bases outside the gene matches: 10. CDR3 length equals 15 residues. From germline, CDR1 is SGDLS and CDR2 YYNGEE. The data were obtained in a study of blood T cell repertoires in COVID-19. Turning to the study itself: Sources were T cells, B-cell-depleted T cells, or PBMCs; the material itself was cDNA or gDNA.

Sequencing was performed with immunoSEQ multiplex PCR; in TCRdb, only in-frame clones are kept and a portion is missing. The data show 50,000 to 60,000 clones, 70% to 90% seen once. The clonotype was recovered from a human donor with active COVID-19. The donor label of this sample is uncertain. The chain carries TRBV9 and TRBJ1-5, with 8 bases fitting TRBD1. Sequences were obtained from peripheral blood. CDR3 region: CASSKGQGGQQPQHF. DNA for the CDR3: TGTGCCAGCAGCAAAGGACAGGGTGGGCAACAGCCCCAGCATTTT.